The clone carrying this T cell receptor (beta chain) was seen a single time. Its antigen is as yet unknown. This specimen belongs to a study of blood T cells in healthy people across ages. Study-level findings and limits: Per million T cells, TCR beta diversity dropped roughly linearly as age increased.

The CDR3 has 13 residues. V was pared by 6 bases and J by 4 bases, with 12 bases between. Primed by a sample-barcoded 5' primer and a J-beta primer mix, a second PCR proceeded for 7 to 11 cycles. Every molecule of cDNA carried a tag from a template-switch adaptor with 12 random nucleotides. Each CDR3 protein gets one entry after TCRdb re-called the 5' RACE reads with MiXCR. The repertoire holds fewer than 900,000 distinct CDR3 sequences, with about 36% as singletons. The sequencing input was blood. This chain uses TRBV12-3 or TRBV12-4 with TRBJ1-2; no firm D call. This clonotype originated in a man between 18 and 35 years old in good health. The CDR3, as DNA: TGTGCCAGCAGGTTCTCGGGAACCTATGGCTACACCTTC. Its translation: CASRFSGTYGYTF.